What follows is one T cell receptor (beta chain) and its context. No antigen is known for it. Qualities for individual bases were not recorded, and no much larger clone is one base off. The record originates from a study of cytomegalovirus exposure and HLA in healthy donors (dated by TCRdb to about 2017). About the full investigation: An earlier analysis of approximately 640 of the donors reported 250 to 350 Gb of sequence data and 117 million unique TCR beta sequences from roughly 200 million T cells. In an earlier analysis of 587 of the donors, high-throughput TCR beta sequencing was used to judge whether each TCR beta V gene segment behaved as functional or pseudogenic. Along with the approximately 600-subject first cohort, a separate validation cohort of more than 90 different subjects was used. Roughly 5 DR-DQ haplotypes were handled as single units for association and clustering, since linkage in the cohort was strong. A later genetic analysis used genome-wide SNP genotypes for about 65% of the roughly 700 donors, treating that subset as a discovery cohort. The study profiled the T cell repertoires of fewer than 850 subjects by immunosequencing and related them to cytomegalovirus serostatus. All discovery cohort repertoires had been generated on a single sequencing platform. The study aimed to test whether cataloging public T cell receptors could reveal signatures of past pathogen exposure. HLA typing covered class I and class II loci at four-digit resolution. Roughly 320 gigabases of sequencing data and tens of millions of unique TCR sequences made up an early release that covered around 640 HLA-typed donors. Among about 410 genotyped donors of the cohort, an average of around 250,000 unique TCR beta nucleotide sequences was sequenced per donor, of which roughly 18% were non-productive. Donor age, sex, ethnicity and CMV serostatus were collected together with the repertoire data. Typing coverage differed by locus: A, B, C, DRB1 and DQB1 were typed in roughly 629-630 donors, DQA1 in about 510, DPA1 in around 600, and DPB1 in 472. In the later analysis, no new phenotypic data were used to find candidate immune exposures; instead, reliance was placed on TCR beta sequences and their occurrence across donors. Of the approximately 400 genotyped donors, 75% to 85% were placed in the genetic ancestry cluster associated with self-reported Caucasian donors. To study patterns of TCR occurrence, a later analysis re-analyzed previously published TCR beta repertoires from just over 650 donors and added high-resolution HLA genotyping. High-throughput TCR immunosequencing, statistical association of individual TCRs with disease status, and machine learning were combined to predict cytomegalovirus infection status.

The cohort was made up of several hundred healthy bone marrow donors. Cohort members were all nominally healthy when sampled, although unrecorded immune exposures were likely present. The donor tested CMV seropositive and was one of the 289 seropositive cohort members. Each donor provided a peripheral blood sample, and peripheral blood mononuclear cells were used for TCR beta sequencing. The Qiagen DNeasy Blood Extraction Kit was used to extract genomic DNA from the blood cell samples. Beyond this particular receptor, the publication reports: HLA typing was unavailable for some donors at each locus, so association tests used only the typed subset. The only immune exposure information available for the cohort was CMV serostatus. It was suggested by the authors that the approach could potentially be generalized to other disease states and immunological phenotypes. Some IMGT-functional V segments, including TRBV6-2 and TRBV6-3, could not be told apart with the 87-base-pair reads, so those segments were excluded. In a later analysis, HLA-associated TCR beta chains showed more clonal expansion and lower generation probabilities than non-associated chains that were equally common. Around 16 rarely observed V segments, including chromosome 9 orphons, were excluded from the earlier analysis of several hundred of the donors because counts were too low. Across donors, most TCR sequences were observed very rarely, whereas some public TCRs were present in many individuals. According to a later genetic analysis, donors in an Asian-associated ancestry cluster had fewer N-insertions in productive TCRs than the roughly 670-donor mean. In a later analysis, several top co-occurrence clusters were reported to appear linked to parvovirus B19, influenza, CMV and Epstein-Barr virus. In this cohort, only TCR beta chains were sequenced, and detectable features were limited by the absence of alpha or paired-chain data. In a later analysis, the rate of TCR association differed among HLA loci, with DRB1 alleles having the most associated TCRs and HLA-C alleles having the fewest. Linkage disequilibrium might explain the correlated functional status among segregating V segments, but an unknown experimental factor could not be excluded. The classifier was reported to diagnose cytomegalovirus status with high specificity and sensitivity in both the original cohort and the validation cohort. Most CMV-associated TCR beta chains appeared to be HLA-restricted in a later analysis, and the HLA associations seemed to be driven largely by CMV exposure. When HLA alleles, especially DR and DQ, strongly co-occurred, TCR associations were difficult to assign to individual alleles. The sequencing pipeline was judged likely to have produced a cluster of highly shared sequence variants as a technical artifact. A further reported finding was that TCR beta sequences accurately predicted the HLA-A and HLA-B alleles for most subjects in the first cohort. Three of the identified cytomegalovirus-associated TCR beta chains were confirmed in vitro to be specific for cytomegalovirus antigens. The study listed 164 TCR beta chains as associated with cytomegalovirus. An association between a missense DCLRE1C variant and V-gene and J-gene trimming of TCR beta chains was found in a later genetic analysis and replicated in an independent cohort. Specific HLA alleles were associated with about 17,000 TCR beta sequences at a false discovery rate of 0.05 in a later analysis. Sequencing depth was assumed to be roughly uniform across donors in the presence/absence analyses, though that assumption may not hold. In an earlier analysis of roughly 500 of the donors, most TCR beta V segments appeared in productive rearrangements about 87% or about 30% of the time, broadly matching IMGT annotations.

CDR1 and CDR2, per the germline V gene, are SQVTM and ANQGSEA. The CDR3 has 15 amino acids, counting the end cysteine and phenylalanine. CDR3 DNA is the only sequence kept; it has 45 bases, read in frame from the first base. V sheds 1 base and J sheds 0 bases, leaving 12 bases between their ends. Receptor amplification or capture employed the immunoSEQ multiplex PCR assay. For the multiplex PCR, a mixture combining 60 forward primers for TCR Vbeta segments and 13 reverse primers for TCR Jbeta segments was used. Amplification of the CDR3 region of rearranged TCR beta genes was performed with a multiplex PCR assay on genomic DNA. The amplified TCR beta libraries were sequenced on the Illumina HiSeq System as 87-base-pair reads. Per the original workflow: A later analysis counted 75 million to 100 million unique TCR beta chains across the 650 to 800 repertoires, and around 9.9 million of these chains were shared by at least two donors. Raw reads were error-corrected and collapsed into unique sequences with a nearest-neighbor algorithm that merged closely related sequences to remove PCR and sequencing errors. To assign V, D and J gene segments, CDR3 sequences were aligned to IMGT reference sequences. For a sequence to be retained, a match of at least six nucleotides was required to both a V gene segment and a J gene segment. A rearrangement counted as productive if the CDR3 had no stop codons and remained in frame with V and J, and every other rearrangement counted as non-productive. CDR3 was defined by IMGT convention, running from the second conserved V-encoded cysteine to the conserved J-encoded phenylalanine. The earlier analysis of about 620 of the donors excluded sequences that lacked an unambiguous match to a single V gene segment. An earlier analysis of fewer than 750 of the donors classified V segments as functional when productive rearrangements were above 56.7% and as segregating when the standard deviation between donors was above 5%. To diagnose cytomegalovirus status from the catalog of TCR beta chain sequences, a statistical classification framework was built. In a later analysis, TCR nucleotide sequences were compared against IMGT/GENE-DB human TR gene sequences so that V and J genes could be assigned. The TCRdist pipeline was used in a later analysis to assign CDR3 sequences and most-parsimonious VDJ recombination scenarios. In a later analysis, every TCR beta chain was defined by the combination of its CDR3 amino acid sequence and its V-gene family, and reads without a unique V-gene family were dropped. As a way to deal with suspected cross-contamination and a sequencing artifact, a later analysis dropped hundreds of nucleotide sequences that were highly shared and had low generation probability. For each public chain, a later analysis derived a clonal expansion index from normalized ranks of inferred template counts within each repertoire. A later analysis computed generation probabilities with a VDJ recombination model fitted to out-of-frame rearrangements, and checked the results against IGoR. In a later analysis, hypergeometric tests were used to score TCR-TCR, TCR-HLA and TCR-CMV co-occurrence, with a repertoire-size bias correction applied to TCR pairs. A later analysis estimated false discovery rates by permuting HLA or CMV assignments 20 times. In a later analysis, co-occurring TCRs were grouped with DBSCAN, and TCRdist sequence similarity was added when clustering was performed within HLA-allele-positive subsets. Co-occurrence clustering excluded repertoires with fewer than 30,000 or more than 120,000 public chains, plus five with anomalous nucleotide sharing. TCRdb took over this immuneACCESS table, retaining in-frame rearrangements with V and J assigned. Such tables are incomplete; in checked studies, under half of the missing clones stem from an unresolved V gene, and the remainder is unexplained. Clone size and the V and J calls come from that table; the DNA yielded D and trimming. This sample is represented by around 120,000 clones; 70% of them were singletons. The ten most abundant clones make up 11% of the sample.

The chain is assembled from TRBV29-1 and TRBJ1-1; matching of 5 bases hints at TRBD1 as the D gene. Sequenced: PBMCs. This TCR was sampled from a man aged 35-49 years in good health and CMV-seropositive. CDR3 loop: CSVEASRVMNTEAFF. The DNA sequence is TGCAGCGTTGAAGCCTCCAGGGTCATGAACACTGAAGCTTTCTTT.